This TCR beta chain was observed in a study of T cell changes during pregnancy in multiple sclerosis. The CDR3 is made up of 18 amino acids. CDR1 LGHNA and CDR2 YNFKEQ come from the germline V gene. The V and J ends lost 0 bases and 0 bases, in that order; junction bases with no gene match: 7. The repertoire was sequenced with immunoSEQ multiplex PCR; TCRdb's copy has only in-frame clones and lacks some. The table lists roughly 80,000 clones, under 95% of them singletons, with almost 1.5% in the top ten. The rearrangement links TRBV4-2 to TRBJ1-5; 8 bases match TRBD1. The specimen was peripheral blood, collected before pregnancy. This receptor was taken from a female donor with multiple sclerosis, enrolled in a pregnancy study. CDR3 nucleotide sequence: TGTGCCAGCAGCCAAGACCAGGGGGCGTGGGATAGCAATCAGCCCCAGCATTTT. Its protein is CASSQDQGAWDSNQPQHF.